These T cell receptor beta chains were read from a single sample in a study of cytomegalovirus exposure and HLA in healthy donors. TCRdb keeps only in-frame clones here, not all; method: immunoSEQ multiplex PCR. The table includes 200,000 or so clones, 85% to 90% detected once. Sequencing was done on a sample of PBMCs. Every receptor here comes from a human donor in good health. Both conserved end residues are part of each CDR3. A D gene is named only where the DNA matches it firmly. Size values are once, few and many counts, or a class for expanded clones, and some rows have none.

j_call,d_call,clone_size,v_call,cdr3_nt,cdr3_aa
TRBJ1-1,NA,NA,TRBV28,TGTGCCAGCAGTTTGGGGGGGCGGATTAACACTGAAGCTTTCTTT,CASSLGGRINTEAFF
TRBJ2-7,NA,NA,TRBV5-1,TGCGCCAGCTCCAGGACATCCTACGAGCAGTACTTC,CASSRTSYEQYF
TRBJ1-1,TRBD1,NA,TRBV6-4,TGTGCCAGCAGACCCGACAGGGAACAAGAAGCTTTCTTT,CASRPDREQEAFF
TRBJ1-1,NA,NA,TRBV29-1,TGCAGCGTATCGGGAGGTCTTGTTGAAGCTTTCTTT,CSVSGGLVEAFF
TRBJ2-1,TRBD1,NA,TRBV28,TGTGCCAGCAGTGCGGACAGGGGCGACTCCTACAATGAGCAGTTCTTC,CASSADRGDSYNEQFF
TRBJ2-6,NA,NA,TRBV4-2,TGTGCCAGCAGCCGCTCCATCGCAGATGGGGCCAACGTCCTGACTTTC,CASSRSIADGANVLTF
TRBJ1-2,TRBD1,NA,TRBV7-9,TGTGCCAGCAGCTTTTCCGGGACAGGGAACTATGGCTACACCTTC,CASSFSGTGNYGYTF
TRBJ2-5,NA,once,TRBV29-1,TGCAGCGGTAGGGGGGCGGGTGTTAGGGGGCCTGGGGAGACCCAGTACTTC,CSGRGAGVRGPGETQYF
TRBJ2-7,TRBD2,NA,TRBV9,TGTGCCAGCAGCGTGGCCGGGACTACCTACGAGCAGTACTTC,CASSVAGTTYEQYF
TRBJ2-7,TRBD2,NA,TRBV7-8,TGTGCCAGCGGAGAAATAGGGACTAGCGGGAGTTACGAGCAGTACTTC,CASGEIGTSGSYEQYF
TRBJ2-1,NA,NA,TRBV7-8,TGTGCCAGCAGTAGAGGGCTCAATGAGCAGTTCTTC,CASSRGLNEQFF
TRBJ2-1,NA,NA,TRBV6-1,TGTGCCAGCAGGGGACTGGATGAGCAGTTCTTC,CASRGLDEQFF
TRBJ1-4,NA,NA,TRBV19,TGTGCCAGTAGACGGTTTGAGTTGACTAATGAAAAACTGTTTTTT,CASRRFELTNEKLFF
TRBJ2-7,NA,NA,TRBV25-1,TGTGCCAGCAGTGACCCCTCCGACGGAGGCTACGAGCAGTACTTC,CASSDPSDGGYEQYF
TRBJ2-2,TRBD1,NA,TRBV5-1,TGCGCCAGCAGCTTCGACCTCCGGGACAGCCTGATCGCCGGGGAGCTGTTTTTT,CASSFDLRDSLIAGELFF
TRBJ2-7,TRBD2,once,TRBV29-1,TGCAGCGCTAGACTAGCGGGAGCGGGTGAGCAGTACTTC,CSARLAGAGEQYF
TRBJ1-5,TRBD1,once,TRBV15,TGTGCCACCCACAGGGGAGAAGGGCAGCCCCAGCATTTT,CATHRGEGQPQHF
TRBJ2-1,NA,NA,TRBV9,TGTGCCAGCAGCCCTAGCGCCCTTTACAATGAGCAGTTCTTC,CASSPSALYNEQFF
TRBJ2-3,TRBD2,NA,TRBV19,TGTGCCAGTGGTAGCGGGAGTTACCCAGATACGCAGTATTTT,CASGSGSYPDTQYF
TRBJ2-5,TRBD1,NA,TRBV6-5,TGTGCCAGCAGAAGGACAGGGCTGGGGGAGACCCAGTACTTC,CASRRTGLGETQYF
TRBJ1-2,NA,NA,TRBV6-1,TGTGCCAGCAGTGAACGGGGGGATTATGGCTACACCTTC,CASSERGDYGYTF
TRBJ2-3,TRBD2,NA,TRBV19,TGTGCCAGTAGTATATCAGGGGGGACTAGCGGGTACACAGATACGCAGTATTTT,CASSISGGTSGYTDTQYF
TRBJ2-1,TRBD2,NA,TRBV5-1,TGCGCCAGCAGGGGACTAGCGGGAGTGCATGAGCAGTTCTTC,CASRGLAGVHEQFF
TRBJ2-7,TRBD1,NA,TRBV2,TGTGCCAGCAGTGAGCCTAGACAGGGCTCCTACGAGCAGTACTTC,CASSEPRQGSYEQYF
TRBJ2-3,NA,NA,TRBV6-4,TGTGCCAGCAGTGACGCAGCCGAGGGTCGGGAAACAGATACGCAGTATTTT,CASSDAAEGRETDTQYF
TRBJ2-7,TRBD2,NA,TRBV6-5,TGTGCCAGCAGTTACTCAGGGAGCGGGAGCTACGAGCAGTACTTC,CASSYSGSGSYEQYF
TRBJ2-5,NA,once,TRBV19,TGTGCCAGTAGTAGCGGCGGCGGGACCCAGTACTTC,CASSSGGGTQYF
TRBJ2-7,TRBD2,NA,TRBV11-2,TGTGCCAGTAGCCAAGGGGGACTAGGGAACTCCTACGAGCAGTACTTC,CASSQGGLGNSYEQYF
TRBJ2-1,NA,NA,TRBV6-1,TGTGCCAGCAGCCCGCGACTAGTCCTCTTGGGTGAGCAGTTCTTC,CASSPRLVLLGEQFF
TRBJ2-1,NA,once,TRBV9,TGTGCCAGCAGCGTATCTGGAGTAGCCGGAGAGCAGTTCTTC,CASSVSGVAGEQFF
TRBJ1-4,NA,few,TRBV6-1,TGTGCCAGCAGTGATACAGGGTTGGAAAAACTGTTTTTT,CASSDTGLEKLFF
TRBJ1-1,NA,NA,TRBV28,TGTGCCAGCTTAGCCTGGAACACTGAAGCTTTCTTT,CASLAWNTEAFF
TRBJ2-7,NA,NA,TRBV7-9,TGTGCCAGCAGCTTGGCGGGTTACGTCTCCTACGAGCAGTACTTC,CASSLAGYVSYEQYF
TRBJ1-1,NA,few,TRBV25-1,TGTGCCAGCAGTGAATCCAGGGTTGCTTTCTTT,CASSESRVAFF
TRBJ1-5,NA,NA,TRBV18,TGTGCCAGCTCACCGGGCGGGAAGGGCGGTCAGCCCCAGCATTTT,CASSPGGKGGQPQHF
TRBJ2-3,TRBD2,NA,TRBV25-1,TGTGCCACCACCCGGGGGGGGTCAGATACGCAGTATTTT,CATTRGGSDTQYF
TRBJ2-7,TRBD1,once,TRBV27,TGTGCCAGCAGTTGGGGACAGGGGATCTACGAGCAGTACTTC,CASSWGQGIYEQYF
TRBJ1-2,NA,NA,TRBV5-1,TGCGCCAGCAGCTTGGACAGAGCTAACTATGGCTACACCTTC,CASSLDRANYGYTF
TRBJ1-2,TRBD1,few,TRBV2,TGTGCCAGCAGGGGACAGGACTATGGCTACACCTTC,CASRGQDYGYTF
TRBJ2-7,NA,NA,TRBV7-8,TGTGCCAGCAGCTTGGAAGGGGATCCCTACGAGCAGTACTTC,CASSLEGDPYEQYF
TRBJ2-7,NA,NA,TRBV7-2,TGTGCCAGCAGTATTACTTACGAGCAGTACTTC,CASSITYEQYF
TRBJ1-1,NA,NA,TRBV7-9,TGTGCCAGCAGCTCCTGGGGGAGGGACACTGAAGCTTTCTTT,CASSSWGRDTEAFF
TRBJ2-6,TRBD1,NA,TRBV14,TGTGCCAGTCTAAGGCGGGACAGGGCGGCCTCTGGGGCCAACGTCCTGACTTTC,CASLRRDRAASGANVLTF
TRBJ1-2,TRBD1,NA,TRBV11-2,TGTGCCAGCAGAAAACCGGGACAGTCTCTCTATGGCTACACCTTC,CASRKPGQSLYGYTF
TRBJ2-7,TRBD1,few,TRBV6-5,TGTGCCAGCAGTTACTCAAACAGGGGGACCTACGAGCAGTACTTC,CASSYSNRGTYEQYF
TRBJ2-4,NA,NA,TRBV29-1,TGCAGCGTTGGGGCTTCCAAAAACATTCAGTACTTC,CSVGASKNIQYF
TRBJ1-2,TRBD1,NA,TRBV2,TGTGCCAGCAGTGCAACAGGGACAGGGGGCTTTTATGGCTACACCTTC,CASSATGTGGFYGYTF
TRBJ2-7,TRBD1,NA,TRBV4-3,TGCGCCAGCAGCCAAACCATAGACAGGGCGTTCTCCTACGAGCAGTACTTC,CASSQTIDRAFSYEQYF
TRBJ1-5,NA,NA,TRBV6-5,TGTGCCAGCAGTTACTCGCGGGGTCAGCCCCAGCATTTT,CASSYSRGQPQHF